This T cell receptor (beta chain) was observed in a study of naive and memory T cell subsets. Findings and limits, study-wide: Possibly reflecting memory cells re-expressing CD45RA, a few larger clonotypes occurred in naive repertoires, especially CD8.

This clonotype was observed many times. Its matching antigen is unknown. An equimolar mix of two oligonucleotides served as the beta constant-region primer for TRBC1 and TRBC2. Ligated cDNA was amplified by four rounds of PCR with nested alpha and beta constant-region primers and SP2. Via MiXCR, TCRdb re-called the UMI-ligation and nested PCR reads, giving one row per CDR3 protein. This sample has around 140,000 distinct CDR3 sequences, with 22% found just once. Germline V gene data show CDR1 as SGHTA and CDR2 as FQGNSA. Trimming removed 2 bases from V and 2 bases from J, with 7 bases in between. The CDR3 consists of 14 residues.

The chain combines TRBV7-2 with TRBJ1-5; no clear D gene. The specimen was naive CD4+ T cells from blood. The clonotype comes from a human donor in good health. DNA for the CDR3: TGTGCCAGCAGCTTAAGGCAGGGCAATCAGCCCCAGCATTTT. The encoded protein is CASSLRQGNQPQHF.